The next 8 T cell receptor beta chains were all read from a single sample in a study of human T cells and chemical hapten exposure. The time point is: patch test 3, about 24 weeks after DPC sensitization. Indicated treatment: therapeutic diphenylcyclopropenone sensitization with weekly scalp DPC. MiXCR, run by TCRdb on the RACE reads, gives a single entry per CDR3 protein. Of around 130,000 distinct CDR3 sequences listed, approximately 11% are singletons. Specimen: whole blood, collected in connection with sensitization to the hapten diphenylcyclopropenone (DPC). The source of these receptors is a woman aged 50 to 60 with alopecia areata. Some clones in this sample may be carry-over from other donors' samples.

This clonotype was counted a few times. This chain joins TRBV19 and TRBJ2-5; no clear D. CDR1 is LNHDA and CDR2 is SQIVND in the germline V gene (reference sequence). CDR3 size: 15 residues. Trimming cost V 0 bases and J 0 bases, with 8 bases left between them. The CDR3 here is CASSIDLGNQETQYF. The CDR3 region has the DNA TGTGCCAGTAGTATAGATCTGGGGAACCAAGAGACCCAGTACTTC. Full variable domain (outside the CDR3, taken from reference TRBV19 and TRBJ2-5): DGGITQSPKYLFRKEGQNVTLSCEQNLNHDAMYWYRQDPGQGLRLIYYSQIVNDFQKGDIAEGYSVSREKKESFPLTVTSAQKNPTAFYLCASSIDLGNQETQYFGPGTRLLVL.

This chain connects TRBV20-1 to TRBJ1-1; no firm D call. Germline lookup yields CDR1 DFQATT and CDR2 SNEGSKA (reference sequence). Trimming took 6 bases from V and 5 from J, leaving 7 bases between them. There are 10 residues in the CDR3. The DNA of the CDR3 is TGCAGTGCCCCGCAAACTGAAGCTTTCTTT. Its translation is CSAPQTEAFF.

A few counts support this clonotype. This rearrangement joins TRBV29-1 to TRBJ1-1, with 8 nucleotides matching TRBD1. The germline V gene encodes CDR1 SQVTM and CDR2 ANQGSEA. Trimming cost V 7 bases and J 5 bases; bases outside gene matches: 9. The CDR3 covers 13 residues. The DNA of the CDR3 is TGCAGCGCCGCAGGGGGCCGGGGAACTGAAGCTTTCTTT. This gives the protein CSAAGGRGTEAFF. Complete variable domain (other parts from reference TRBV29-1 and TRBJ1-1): SAVISQKPSRDICQRGTSLTIQCQVDSQVTMMFWYRQQPGQSLTLIATANQGSEATYESGFVIDKFPISRPNLTFSTLTVSNMSPEDSSIYLCSAAGGRGTEAFFGQGTRLTVV.

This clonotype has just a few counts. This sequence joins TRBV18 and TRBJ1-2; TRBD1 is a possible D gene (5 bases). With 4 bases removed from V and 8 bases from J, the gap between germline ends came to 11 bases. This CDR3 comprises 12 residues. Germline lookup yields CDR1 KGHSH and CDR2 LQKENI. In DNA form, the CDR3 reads TGTGCCAGCTCACTTCCCAGGGTCGGCTACACCTTC. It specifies CASSLPRVGYTF. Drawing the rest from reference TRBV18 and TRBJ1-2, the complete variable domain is NAGVMQNPRHLVRRRGQEARLRCSPMKGHSHVYWYRQLPEEGLKFMVYLQKENIIDESGMPKERFSAEFPKEGPSILRIQQVVRGDSAAYFCASSLPRVGYTFGSGTRLTVV.

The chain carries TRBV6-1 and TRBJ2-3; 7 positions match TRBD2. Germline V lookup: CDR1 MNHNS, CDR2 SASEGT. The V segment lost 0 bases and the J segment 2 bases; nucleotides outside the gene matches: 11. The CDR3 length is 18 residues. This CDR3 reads CASSEASLAGGSTDTQYF. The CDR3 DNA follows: TGTGCCAGCAGTGAAGCGTCTTTAGCGGGCGGGTCCACAGATACGCAGTATTTT.

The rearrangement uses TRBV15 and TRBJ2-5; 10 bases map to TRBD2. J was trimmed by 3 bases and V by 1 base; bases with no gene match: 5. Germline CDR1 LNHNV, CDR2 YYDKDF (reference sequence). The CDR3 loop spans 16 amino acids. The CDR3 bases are TGTGCCACCAGCAGAGCTAGCGGGAGCGTTAAAGAGACCCAGTACTTC. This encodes CATSRASGSVKETQYF.

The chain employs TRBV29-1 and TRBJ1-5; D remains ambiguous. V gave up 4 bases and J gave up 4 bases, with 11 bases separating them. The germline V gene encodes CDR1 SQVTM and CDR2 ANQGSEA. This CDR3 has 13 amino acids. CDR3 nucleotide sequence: TGCAGCGTTGCTAGAAAGCCTAATCAGCCCCAGCATTTT. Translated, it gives CSVARKPNQPQHF.

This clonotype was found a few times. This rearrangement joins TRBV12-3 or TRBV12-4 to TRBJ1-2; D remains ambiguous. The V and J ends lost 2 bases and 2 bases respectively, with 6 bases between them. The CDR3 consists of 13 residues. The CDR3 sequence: CASSLNENYGYTF. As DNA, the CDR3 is TGTGCCAGCAGTTTAAACGAAAACTATGGCTACACCTTC.